These 20 T cell receptor beta chains were sequenced from one sample in a study of T cells in Graves' hyperthyroidism and ophthalmopathy. TCR beta CDR3 regions were amplified from RNA transcripts. The HTBI primer set was used in a first-round RT-PCR of the TCR CDR3. TCRdb recomputed calls from the multiplex PCR reads with MiXCR, one row per CDR3 protein. The table lists about 380,000 distinct CDR3 sequences, about 14% of them singletons. Input material: blood. These receptor sequences come from a woman in her 30s with Graves' ophthalmopathy.

This clonotype was detected many times. The J gene is TRBJ2-7, the V gene TRBV3-1; TRBD1 aligns across 7 bases. There are 12 residues in the CDR3. CDR1 is LGHDT and CDR2 is YNNKEL in the germline V gene (reference sequence). Unmatched junction bases numbered 4, after V lost 5 bases and J lost 6 bases. The chain's CDR3 is CASSRGLTEQYF. In nucleotides, the CDR3 is TGTGCCAGCAGCAGGGGGCTTACCGAGCAGTACTTC.

In DNA, the CDR3 is TGTGCCAGCAGTTTCGGGGCAGCAACTAATGAAAAACTGTTTTTT. Encoded protein: CASSFGAATNEKLFF. The chain employs TRBV27 and TRBJ1-4; weak D call: TRBD1 (5 bases). CDR3 length equals 15 residues. Germline lookup yields CDR1 MNHEY and CDR2 SMNVEV (reference sequence). Trimming pared 3 bases from V and 0 bases from J, leaving 8 bases between.

The V call is TRBV27, the J call TRBJ2-3; D may be TRBD2 (5 bases). The V end was cut by 8 bases, the J end by 0 bases, with 18 bases between. Germline lookup yields CDR1 MNHEY and CDR2 SMNVEV (reference sequence). This CDR3 comprises 16 residues. Here the CDR3 reads CASHGRGPTSTDTQYF. CDR3 nucleotides: TGTGCCAGCCATGGTCGCGGGCCTACTAGCACAGATACGCAGTATTTT.

This clonotype was seen at least ten times. The chain uses TRBV13 and TRBJ1-3; the D is unclear. The CDR3 contains 13 residues. Between the trimmed V and J ends, which lost 2 bases and 11 bases, there was a span of 13 bases. Germline-derived CDR1 and CDR2 are PRHDT and FYEKMQ (reference sequence). CDR3 DNA: TGTGCCAGCAGCTTAAGTCAGTACTCGCCCATATATTTT. Protein: CASSLSQYSPIYF.

The chain carries TRBV20-1 and TRBJ2-7; D possibly corresponds to TRBD2 (5 bases). V shed 3 bases and J shed 1 base, with 7 bases lying between them. The CDR3 length is 12 residues. Germline loops: CDR1 DFQATT, CDR2 SNEGSKA (reference sequence). CDR3 sequence reads: CSARAGSYEQYF. The CDR3 DNA reads as TGCAGTGCTAGGGCGGGTTCCTACGAGCAGTACTTC.

This rearrangement joins TRBV20-1 to TRBJ1-2; the D gene is possibly TRBD1 (5 bases). Looked up from germline, CDR1 is DFQATT and CDR2 is SNEGSKA (reference sequence). Trimming pared 0 bases from V and 4 bases from J, leaving 30 bases between. This CDR3 has 20 amino acids. CDR3 amino acids: CSARDRGAANPTLLSYGYTF. The CDR3 DNA follows: TGCAGTGCTAGAGATAGAGGGGCAGCGAACCCCACTTTATTATCCTATGGCTACACCTTC.

This clonotype was seen more than once but under ten times. The chain has TRBV18 and TRBJ2-6, with D maybe TRBD1 (5 bases). Trimming took 5 bases from V and 0 from J, leaving 20 bases between them. This CDR3 is built from 19 residues. The germline V gene has CDR1 KGHSH and CDR2 LQKENI. For the CDR3, the DNA is TGTGCCAGCTCAACTACGCTGGCGCAGGGAACCTCTGGGGCCAACGTCCTGACTTTC. Amino acid sequence: CASSTTLAQGTSGANVLTF.

This clonotype occurred many times. The V and J genes are TRBV11-2 and TRBJ2-2; 10 nucleotides match TRBD1. CDR1 is SGHAT and CDR2 is FQNNGV in the germline V gene. J was trimmed by 4 bases and V by 4 bases; bases with no gene match: 9. There are 17 residues in the CDR3. This CDR3 is CASSSRQGATVTGELFF. The CDR3 bases are TGTGCCAGCAGCTCAAGACAGGGGGCGACTGTCACCGGGGAGCTGTTTTTT.

This clonotype was detected only a few times. This could be a read error, since a much larger clone is one nucleotide away. Because the CDR3 is missing its conserved closing phenylalanine or tryptophan, this is likely a read error. The chain combines TRBV20-1 with TRBJ2-1, with TRBD2 matching over 11 bases. V trimming: 1 base; J trimming: 9 bases; junction bases outside the gene matches: 11. This CDR3 has 16 amino acids. Germline V gene sequence: CDR1 DFQATT, CDR2 SNEGSKA (reference sequence). The chain's CDR3 is CSARAPLAGGELEQFL. In DNA, the CDR3 is TGCAGTGCTAGAGCACCCCTAGCGGGGGGAGAACTTGAGCAGTTCCTC.

This clonotype was seen many times. The chain is built from TRBV6-1 and TRBJ1-1; D gene ambiguous. The germline V gene encodes CDR1 MNHNS and CDR2 SASEGT. Trimming shortened V by 6 bases and J by 4 bases, and 12 bases separated the two germline ends. This CDR3 is 13 amino acids long. The CDR3, as DNA: TGTGCCAGCAGAACGGACTCCCGCACTGAAGCTTTCTTT. Its protein product is CASRTDSRTEAFF.

This clonotype was seen many times. The rearrangement links TRBV20-1 to TRBJ2-1; a possible D gene is TRBD2 (7 bases). This CDR3 has 15 residues. CDR1 is DFQATT and CDR2 is SNEGSKA in the germline V gene (reference sequence). V gave up 0 bases and J gave up 7 bases, with 16 bases separating them. CDR3 DNA: TGCAGTGCTAGAGATCGCCGGGGGGCCATGAATGAGCAGTTCTTC. Translating gives CSARDRRGAMNEQFF.

This chain links TRBV5-6 with TRBJ2-1; 11 bases align to TRBD2. Germline CDR1 reads SGHDT; CDR2 reads YYEEEE. The junction had 11 bases not matched to a gene; V was cut back by 0 bases and J by 9 bases. The length of the CDR3 is 17 residues. The CDR3 DNA is TGTGCCAGCAGCTTGGAGGTAGCGGGGGGGGGCTCCCGTGAGCAGTTCTTC. Its translation: CASSLEVAGGGSREQFF.

V gene TRBV10-2 combines with J gene TRBJ1-5; D unresolved. This CDR3 has 14 residues. V was trimmed by 0 bases and J by 0 bases, leaving 3 bases between them. Germline V gene lookup returns CDR1 WSHSY and CDR2 SAAADI. The CDR3, as DNA: TGCGCCAGCAGTGAGTCCCATAGCAATCAGCCCCAGCATTTT. It is translated as CASSESHSNQPQHF.

There are many counts of this clonotype. The rearrangement uses TRBV19 and TRBJ1-1, with no clear D. The V end was cut by 2 bases, the J end by 0 bases, with 4 bases between. The CDR3 has 13 amino acids. CDR1 LNHDA and CDR2 SQIVND come from the germline V gene (reference sequence). CDR3 in DNA: TGTGCCAGTAGTATACATGTGAACACTGAAGCTTTCTTT. It codes for CASSIHVNTEAFF. The full variable domain, its missing parts supplied by reference TRBV19 and TRBJ1-1, is DGGITQSPKYLFRKEGQNVTLSCEQNLNHDAMYWYRQDPGQGLRLIYYSQIVNDFQKGDIAEGYSVSREKKESFPLTVTSAQKNPTAFYLCASSIHVNTEAFFGQGTRLTVV.

This clonotype was seen ten or more times. The chain combines TRBV11-2 with TRBJ2-7; no clear D. With 1 base removed from V and 6 bases from J, the gap between germline ends came to 13 bases. CDR1 is SGHAT, CDR2 FQNNGV, per germline. The CDR3 consists of 14 residues. The CDR3 DNA reads as TGTGCCAGCAGCTTAGTACCTTTCCCTGGCGAGCAGTACTTC. It yields the protein CASSLVPFPGEQYF.

The chain links TRBV6-1 to TRBJ2-1; TRBD2 matches 8 bases. This CDR3 spans 15 amino acids. V lost 5 bases to trimming and J lost 4 bases; unmatched junction nucleotides: 7. Germline CDR1 is MNHNS and CDR2 is SASEGT. CDR3 sequence: CASSPGLGSYNEQFF. The CDR3 DNA reads TGTGCCAGCAGTCCGGGACTAGGGAGTTACAATGAGCAGTTCTTC.

This clonotype was picked up many times. The chain uses TRBV12-3 or TRBV12-4 and TRBJ2-3, with 13 bases lining up with TRBD2. The CDR3 has 16 amino acids. V was pared by 7 bases and J by 0 bases, with 4 bases of the junction left unmatched. CDR3 region: CASKRTSGGSTDTQYF. The CDR3 coding sequence is TGTGCCAGCAAAAGGACTAGCGGGGGAAGCACAGATACGCAGTATTTT.

This clonotype has a count of ten or more. The V call is TRBV28, the J call TRBJ2-7; the D call may be TRBD1 or TRBD2 (5 bases each). The germline CDR1 and CDR2 sequences are MDHEN and SYDVKM. There are 15 residues in the CDR3. V was shortened by 4 bases and J by 3 bases, with 16 bases between the two germline ends. The CDR3 DNA reads as TGTGCCAGCAGTTCCCGGGACGGAGTCTACTACGAGCAGTACTTC. Protein product: CASSSRDGVYYEQYF.

The sample holds many counts of this clonotype. The chain is built from TRBV10-3 and TRBJ2-6; D unresolved. The V gene lost 2 bases and the J gene lost 3 bases, with 5 bases spanning the gap. The germline gives CDR1 ENHRY, CDR2 SYGVKD. This CDR3 contains 14 residues. DNA of the CDR3: TGTGCCATCAGTGAGGGGCGTGGGGCCAACGTCCTGACTTTC. Its protein is CAISEGRGANVLTF.

Ten or more counts support this clonotype. The chain links TRBV3-1 to TRBJ2-7; 11 bases map to TRBD2. Germline CDR1 reads LGHDT; CDR2 reads YNNKEL (reference sequence). This CDR3 is built from 15 residues. The junction had 8 bases not matched to a gene; V was cut back by 4 bases and J by 6 bases. The CDR3 spells CASSRPTSGVGEQYF. DNA of the CDR3: TGTGCCAGCAGCCGACCGACTAGCGGGGTGGGCGAGCAGTACTTC.